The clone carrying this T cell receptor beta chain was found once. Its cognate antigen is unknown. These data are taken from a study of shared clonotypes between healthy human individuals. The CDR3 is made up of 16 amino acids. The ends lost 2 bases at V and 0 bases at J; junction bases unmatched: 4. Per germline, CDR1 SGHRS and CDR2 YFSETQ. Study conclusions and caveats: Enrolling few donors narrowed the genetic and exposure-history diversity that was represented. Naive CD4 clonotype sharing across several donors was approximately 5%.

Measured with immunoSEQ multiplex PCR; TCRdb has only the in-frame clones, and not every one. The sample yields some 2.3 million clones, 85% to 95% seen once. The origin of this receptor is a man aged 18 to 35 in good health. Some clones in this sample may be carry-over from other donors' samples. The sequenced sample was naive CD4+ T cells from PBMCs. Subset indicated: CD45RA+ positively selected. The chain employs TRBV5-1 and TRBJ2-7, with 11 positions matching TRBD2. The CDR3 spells CASSFGTSGVSYEQYF. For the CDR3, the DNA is TGCGCCAGCAGCTTCGGGACTAGCGGAGTCTCCTACGAGCAGTACTTC. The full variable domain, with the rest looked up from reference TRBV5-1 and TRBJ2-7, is KAGVTQTPRYLIKTRGQQVTLSCSPISGHRSVSWYQQTPGQGLQFLFEYFSETQRNKGNFPGRFSGRQFSNSRSEMNVSTLELGDSALYLCASSFGTSGVSYEQYFGPGTRLTVT.